Presented here are 14 T cell receptor beta chains from one specimen sequenced in a study of blood T cell repertoires in COVID-19. Using immunoSEQ multiplex PCR, the repertoire was profiled, and TCRdb retains in-frame clones only, with some absent. The top ten clones hold approximately 9.9% of a sample with about 330,000 clones, about 91% of them seen once. Material for sequencing was peripheral blood. These receptors were taken from a man younger than 40 with COVID-19, enrolled during active disease.

This rearrangement joins TRBV3-1 (or the pseudogene TRBV3-2) to TRBJ2-1; TRBD1 aligns across 7 bases. Germline V CDR1 and CDR2: LGHDT, YNNKEL (reference sequence). V trimming: 3 bases; J trimming: 10 bases; junction bases outside the gene matches: 15. The CDR3 runs to 16 residues. This chain's CDR3 is CASSHSKTGTEREQFF. CDR3 DNA: TGTGCCAGCAGCCATTCCAAGACAGGGACGGAACGCGAGCAGTTCTTC.

The chain is built from TRBV7-3 and TRBJ2-1, with 10 bases that match TRBD2. Germline CDR1 is SGHTA and CDR2 is FQGTGA. CDR3 length: 15 amino acids. V lost 5 bases to trimming and J lost 9 bases; unmatched junction nucleotides: 10. In DNA, the CDR3 is TGTGCCAGCAGCCCCAGCGGGGGGGCCCCCAGTGAGCAGTTCTTC. This codes for CASSPSGGAPSEQFF.

The rearrangement joins TRBV4-3 to TRBJ1-1; D gene uncertain. The CDR3 is 15 amino acids. The germline V and J ends were trimmed by 3 bases and 1 base, with 12 bases remaining between them. The germline V gene encodes CDR1 LGHNA and CDR2 YSLEER. The CDR3 protein is CASSQARRGNTEAFF. The CDR3 DNA sequence: TGCGCCAGCAGCCAGGCACGACGGGGGAACACTGAAGCTTTCTTT.

This clone has just one count. The CDR3 reads CAWSSGQWNTEAFF. CDR3 coding DNA: TGTGCCTGGAGTTCAGGGCAATGGAACACTGAAGCTTTCTTT. This chain links TRBV30 with TRBJ1-1; the D gene is possibly TRBD1 (5 bases). V was cut by 2 bases and J by 1 base, with 11 bases left in between. The CDR3 has 14 amino acids. Germline CDR1 and CDR2: GTSNPN and SVGIG (reference sequence).

This chain connects TRBV7-2 to TRBJ2-1; 7 bases map to TRBD1. CDR3 length: 15 amino acids. Germline CDR1 reads SGHTA; CDR2 reads FQGNSA. Germline trimming cut 4 bases from V and 7 bases from J; bases unmatched to any gene: 10. The CDR3 DNA reads TGTGCCAGCAGCTCCAACCTACGGACAGGTAATGAGCAGTTCTTC. Its protein product is CASSSNLRTGNEQFF.

The chain is built from TRBV10-3 and TRBJ2-3; TRBD2 agrees at 9 bases. The CDR3 covers 15 residues. Per the germline V gene, CDR1 is ENHRY and CDR2 is SYGVKD. The trim removed 6 bases at V and 1 base at J, leaving 5 bases unmatched. The CDR3, as DNA: TGTGCCATCAGGCGGGGGGGAGAGGGCACAGATACGCAGTATTTT. Translation gives CAIRRGGEGTDTQYF.

This clone was detected only a few times. This chain connects TRBV11-3 to TRBJ2-1, with D possibly being TRBD1 (5 bases). V lost 5 bases and J lost 4, with 15 bases in between. This CDR3 is 15 amino acids long. The germline gives CDR1 SGHNT, CDR2 YENEEA. The CDR3 protein is CASSLRSTDYNEQFF. The CDR3 nucleotides are TGTGCCAGCAGCCTCAGATCGACAGATTACAATGAGCAGTTCTTC.

CDR3 region: CATSDFPGNEQFF. The CDR3 DNA reads as TGTGCCACCAGTGATTTCCCGGGAAATGAGCAGTTCTTC. The V call is TRBV24-1, the J call TRBJ2-1, with TRBD2 as a possible D gene (5 bases). The length of the CDR3 is 13 residues. The ends were cut back, 1 base at V and 7 bases at J, with 7 bases in the middle. Germline CDR1 KGHDR, CDR2 SFDVKD.

The table lists this clone with a few counts. The chain recombines TRBV11-2 with TRBJ2-7; 12 bases line up with TRBD2. Germline V gene data show CDR1 as SGHAT and CDR2 as FQNNGV. The CDR3 length is 18 residues. With 6 bases clipped from V and 3 bases from J, the junction kept 15 bases outside the gene matches. The CDR3 spells CASSSALTSGSSGYEQYF. The CDR3 DNA reads as TGTGCCAGCAGTTCCGCTTTGACTAGCGGGAGTTCGGGCTACGAGCAGTACTTC.

This rearrangement joins TRBV2 to TRBJ1-2; possibly TRBD1 for D (5 bases). Germline-derived CDR1 and CDR2 are SNHLY and FYNNEI. The ends were cut back, 8 bases at V and 7 bases at J, with 20 bases in the middle. The CDR3 has 14 amino acids. DNA for the CDR3: TGTGCCAGCGGACTACAGGTCATATTTTTTGGCTACACCTTC. Amino acid sequence: CASGLQVIFFGYTF. Complete variable domain (other parts from reference TRBV2 and TRBJ1-2): EPEVTQTPSHQVTQMGQEVILRCVPISNHLYFYWYRQILGQKVEFLVSFYNNEISEKSEIFDDQFSVERPDGSNFTLKIRSTKLEDSAMYFCASGLQVIFFGYTFGSGTRLTVV.

The genes are TRBV5-1 and TRBJ1-1; tentatively, D is TRBD1 (6 bases). The germline gives CDR1 SGHRS, CDR2 YFSETQ. Trimming pared 3 bases from V and 0 bases from J, leaving 9 bases between. The length of the CDR3 is 14 residues. DNA for the CDR3: TGCGCCAGCAGCTCCGGGACACTGAACACTGAAGCTTTCTTT. Its translation: CASSSGTLNTEAFF.

In its sample, this clone was seen a few times. V and J are TRBV7-3 and TRBJ1-6, with D maybe TRBD1 (6 bases). CDR1 and CDR2 (germline): SGHTA, FQGTGA. The CDR3 loop spans 14 amino acids. V lost 2 bases to trimming and J lost 8 bases, with 10 bases between them. The DNA of the CDR3 is TGTGCCAGCAGCTTACGGGGGGCGGATTCACCCCTCCACTTT. Its translation is CASSLRGADSPLHF. Combining the CDR3 with reference TRBV7-3 and TRBJ1-6 gives the whole variable domain GAGVSQTPSNKVTEKGKYVELRCDPISGHTALYWYRQSLGQGPEFLIYFQGTGAADDSGLPNDRFFAVRPEGSVSTLKIQRTERGDSAVYLCASSLRGADSPLHFGNGTRLTVT.

This chain connects TRBV5-1 to TRBJ2-5, with 14 bases fitting TRBD2. CDR1 SGHRS and CDR2 YFSETQ come from the germline V gene. CDR3 length equals 18 residues. The V segment lost 4 bases and the J segment 5 bases; nucleotides outside the gene matches: 13. CDR3: CASSLRSTTSGGAETQYF. In DNA form, the CDR3 reads TGCGCCAGCAGCCTACGATCGACGACTAGCGGGGGGGCCGAGACCCAGTACTTC.

The chain links TRBV7-9 to TRBJ1-3; 9 bases align to TRBD1. Germline V gives CDR1 SEHNR, CDR2 FQNEAQ (reference sequence). CDR3 length equals 19 residues. V shed 3 bases and J 1 base; nucleotides not matched to a gene: 13. The DNA of the CDR3 is TGTGCCAGCAGCTTCCACCGACAGGGGGGGAAAATGTCTGGAAACACCATATATTTT. The encoded protein is CASSFHRQGGKMSGNTIYF.